This passage covers 8 T cell receptor beta chains from one sample sequenced in a study of T cell repertoires in aging, cancer and after chemotherapy. Multiplex touch-down PCR with TRB-A/B primers amplified rearranged V-D-J TRB sequences. Each CDR3 protein is one row after TCRdb ran MiXCR on the multiplex PCR reads. The sample lists over 10,000 distinct CDR3 sequences; about a quarter were seen once. Amplification of TCR beta used genomic DNA extracted from peripheral blood. Sequencing used blood. Every receptor here comes from a human donor in good health.

The J gene is TRBJ2-5, the V gene TRBV7-2, with D uncertain. Germline V gene lookup returns CDR1 SGHTA and CDR2 FQGNSA. The length of the CDR3 is 14 residues. V lost 5 bases and J lost 4, with 14 bases in between. CDR3 nucleotides: TGTGCCAGCAGCACCGGCCCTCTTCGAGAGACCCAGTACTTC. The encoded protein is CASSTGPLRETQYF.

This clonotype was detected a few times. This rearrangement joins TRBV12-3 or TRBV12-4 to TRBJ2-1; 10 bases are a match to TRBD2. Trimming at V came to 2 bases and at J to 6 bases, leaving 4 bases not matched to a gene. The CDR3 runs to 15 residues. The CDR3 DNA sequence: TGTGCCAGCAGTTTACTACTAGCGGGGATCAATGAGCAGTTCTTC. As protein: CASSLLLAGINEQFF.

This clonotype was found a few times. J is TRBJ2-5 and V is TRBV5-1; 10 bases map to TRBD2. J lost 5 bases, V lost 3 bases, and 13 bases had no gene match. In germline, CDR1 is SGHRS, CDR2 YFSETQ. The CDR3 runs 17 residues. The CDR3: CASSSLAGGTFVETQYF. The CDR3 coding sequence is TGCGCCAGCAGCTCCTTAGCGGGGGGCACTTTCGTGGAGACCCAGTACTTC.

CDR3 sequence: CASSSGGGQYF. Written as DNA, the CDR3 is TGTGCCAGCAGCTCGGGAGGAGGGCAGTACTTC. The V call is TRBV5-6, the J call TRBJ2-7; 7 positions agree with TRBD2. Trimming cost V 3 bases and J 9 bases; bases outside gene matches: 3. The germline gives CDR1 SGHDT, CDR2 YYEEEE. This CDR3 comprises 11 residues. The whole variable domain, remainder taken from reference TRBV5-6 and TRBJ2-7, is DAGVTQSPTHLIKTRGQQVTLRCSPKSGHDTVSWYQQALGQGPQFIFQYYEEEERQRGNFPDRFSGHQFPNYSSELNVNALLLGDSALYLCASSSGGGQYFGPGTRLTVT.

This clonotype turned up a few times. Here the CDR3 reads CASSQDLRRPQHF. CDR3 in DNA: TGTGCCAGCAGCCAAGATCTGAGACGGCCCCAGCATTTT. The J gene is TRBJ1-5, the V gene TRBV4-2; D remains ambiguous. The CDR3 length is 13 residues. Germline CDR1 and CDR2: LGHNA and YNFKEQ. Trimming removed 0 bases from V and 9 bases from J, with 9 bases in between.

V and J are TRBV4-3 and TRBJ1-2; possibly TRBD1 for D (5 bases). Per germline, CDR1 LGHNA and CDR2 YSLEER. The CDR3 loop spans 15 amino acids. V lost 0 bases and J 1 base, leaving 9 bases between the germline ends. The CDR3 coding sequence is TGCGCCAGCAGCCAAGATTCCCAGGGTAACTATGGCTACACCTTC. This encodes CASSQDSQGNYGYTF.

This clonotype has more than one count but fewer than ten. V usage is TRBV7-2 and J usage is TRBJ2-7; no clear D gene. Looked up from germline, CDR1 is SGHTA and CDR2 is FQGNSA. CDR3 length: 12 amino acids. Trimming took off 5 bases at V and 7 bases at J, with 12 bases between the two ends. CDR3 DNA: TGTGCCAGCAGCCTGGGCAGGTGGGAGCAGTACTTC. This gives the protein CASSLGRWEQYF.

A few counts support this clonotype. The chain carries TRBV6-2 or TRBV6-3 and TRBJ1-6, with unresolved D. Germline V lookup: CDR1 MNHEY, CDR2 SVGEGT. The CDR3 consists of 12 residues. The V end was cut by 4 bases, the J end by 7 bases, with 5 bases between. This chain's CDR3 is CASSFRNSPLHF. The CDR3 coding sequence is TGTGCCAGCAGTTTCAGGAATTCACCCCTCCACTTT.